This T cell receptor (beta chain) is from a study of identical twins (TCRdb year 2016). At the level of the whole study: To test whether fetal clonotypes persist, this study deep-sequenced TCR alpha and beta repertoires from monozygotic twins, from unrelated adults of various ages, and from cord blood. Replicate twin experiments were performed at different times using different library preparation protocols to rule out contamination.

V ends up 5 bases short and J 2 bases short, with an unmatched junction base count of 5. The germline V gene specifies MDHEN as CDR1 and SYDVKM as CDR2. Inclusive of the bounding cysteine and phenylalanine, the CDR3 is 14 residues long. CDR3 DNA is the only sequence kept; it has 42 bases, read in frame from the first base. Only healthy Caucasian donors were included. Three pairs of female monozygotic twins, all aged about 18 to 29 years, made up the twin cohort. CD4+ and CD8+ T cell populations were isolated with positive isolation kits from Invitrogen. Library prep was done by 5' RACE. The instrument given in TCRdb is Illumina HiSeq 2000. A universal primer binding site was introduced by template switching, and a unique molecular identifier was present in the final cDNA, enabling accurate counting of TCR cDNA molecules. First-strand cDNA for TCR alpha and beta chains was synthesized from specific primers in the conserved constant-segment region. To control for contamination, every cDNA library carried two barcodes: a SMART-Mk sample barcode plus Illumina barcodes. TruSeq adapter sequences and Illumina sample barcodes were added in two successive PCR steps. The Illumina HiSeq platform was used with custom primers to sequence TCR alpha and beta cDNA libraries. Per the source publication's procedure: MiGEC was used to process raw reads and extract unique molecular identifiers, and MiXCR was used to find CDR3 positions. For each individual, recombination models were inferred using an EM algorithm with the repgenHMM and IGoR tools. The tcR package in R was used for shared clonotype analysis, with sharing normalized by the product of cloneset sizes. To study raw recombination free of thymic and clonal selection effects, out-of-frame nonproductive sequences were analyzed. TCRdb itself trimmed the public reads at Q25 with fastp, ran MiXCR and retained productive beta chains. Rows with a matching CDR3 protein are joined into one entry that keeps the most common DNA and genes. The V and J calls shown here were made by TCRdb, not taken from the authors' results. The sample data list about 240,000 distinct CDR3 sequences, and approximately 7.8% of these were observed just once. The top ten constitute around 5% of the sample.

About this clonotype itself: The antigen it binds to is not known. The sample holds no much larger clone one base away, and base qualities are not on file.

Broad study findings and their caveats: A weaker excess of twin sharing was found in beta out-of-frame sequences because the signal-to-noise ratio was lowered by fewer shared sequences. Abundant cord blood beta clonotypes had fewer insertions, young adult naive repertoires showed a similar but weaker trend, and memory repertoires showed no such trend. In monozygotic twins, recombination models systematically underestimated out-of-frame TCR alpha sharing, but the models matched the sharing seen between unrelated individuals. Compared with coincidental sharing between unrelated individuals, an excess of low generation-probability sequences was observed among out-of-frame TCR alpha sequences shared between twins. Because the same donors could not be followed over many years, the conclusions depended on cross-sectional statistical analysis. Invariant T cells such as MAIT and iNKT could partly confound zero-insertion analyses, though diverse VJ usage argued against this for most clonotypes.

The same data also contributed to another study, on yellow fever vaccine responses in identical twins. The second study reports: The T cell response to vaccination in identical twins was reported by the authors to appear partly convergent and partly personalized. The study precisely tracked vaccine-responding T cell clones in identical twins.

This TCR was recovered from a woman younger than 30 in good health. The specimen was CD8+ T cells sorted from blood. The chain is encoded by TRBV28 joined to TRBJ1-1, and TRBD1 aligns with 7 junction nucleotides. CDR3 sequence: CASSGTALNTEAFF. The DNA sequence is given as TGTGCCAGCAGTGGGACAGCCTTAAACACTGAAGCTTTCTTT.